Listed below are T cell receptor beta chains from one sample, sequenced in a study of blood T cell repertoires in COVID-19. TCRdb's copy holds only in-frame clones and misses some; the assay was immunoSEQ multiplex PCR. Among around 110,000 clones listed, approximately 87% were seen once. The sequenced sample was peripheral blood. These receptors were taken from a man aged 30-40 years with acute or convalescent COVID-19. The CDR3 runs from the conserved cysteine through the conserved F or W. D genes are given only for firm matches. For some rows the clone size is stated as once, few or many, or as a class when expanded; others skip it.

TGTGCCAGCTCACCGTGGACTGGACAAGAGACCCAGTACTTC,CASSPWTGQETQYF,-,TRBJ2-5,TRBV18,-
TGTGCCACCAGCAGGGAGGACAGGGGAGGTTCACCCCTCCACTTT,CATSREDRGGSPLHF,once,TRBJ1-6,TRBV15,TRBD1
TGTGCCAGCACCGGAGGGAATTCACCCCTCCACTTT,CASTGGNSPLHF,-,TRBJ1-6,TRBV7-9,-
TGTGCCAGCAGGGAGCGGGAGGGAACAGATACGCAGTATTTT,CASREREGTDTQYF,-,TRBJ2-3,TRBV6-5,TRBD2
TGTGCCAGCAGCTTCTCAGGGGGAGAGACCCAGTACTTC,CASSFSGGETQYF,-,TRBJ2-5,TRBV5-5,TRBD1
TGTGCCAGCAGCCATGTCCGGGACTACACTGGGTATACGCAGTATTTT,CASSHVRDYTGYTQYF,-,TRBJ2-3,TRBV3-1/TRBV3-2,TRBD2
TGTGCCAGCAGTGACTCCGGTAGCTCTGGGGCCAACGTCCTGACTTTC,CASSDSGSSGANVLTF,-,TRBJ2-6,TRBV6-4,-
TGTGCCAGCAGCGTAGCTGTTACAGGGGCTTACTACGAGCAGTACTTC,CASSVAVTGAYYEQYF,-,TRBJ2-7,TRBV9,TRBD1
TGTGCCAGCAGTCGGACAGAAACTAATGAAAAACTGTTTTTT,CASSRTETNEKLFF,-,TRBJ1-4,TRBV27,-
TGTGCCAGCAGTTACACTTTCGACGGAGCTCAGTTCTTC,CASSYTFDGAQFF,-,TRBJ2-1,TRBV6-5,-
TGTGCCAGCAGCCGGACTAGCGGGAAGATTGGTGAGCAGTTCTTC,CASSRTSGKIGEQFF,-,TRBJ2-1,TRBV6-5,TRBD2
TGTGCCAGCAGCCCCGGACTAGCCTCTTACAATGAGCAGTTCTTC,CASSPGLASYNEQFF,medium-sized,TRBJ2-1,TRBV11-1,TRBD2
TGTGCCAGCAGCCAGACGTATGGGACAGGAGGTTCAGGAAACACCATATATTTT,CASSQTYGTGGSGNTIYF,-,TRBJ1-3,TRBV4-2,TRBD1
TGTGCCAGCAGCTTGGAACTAGCGGGAACGACCGGGGAGCTGTTTTTT,CASSLELAGTTGELFF,-,TRBJ2-2,TRBV5-6,TRBD2
TGTGCCAGCAGCTGGGGGACAGGGGATTCACCCCTCCACTTT,CASSWGTGDSPLHF,-,TRBJ1-6,TRBV11-1,TRBD1
TGTGCCAGCAGTAGGAGCGGGGGGGAAGAGACCCAGTACTTC,CASSRSGGEETQYF,-,TRBJ2-5,TRBV2,TRBD2
TGTGCCACCCGACAGCCGGGGGGCCGGGGCGCTTTCTTT,CATRQPGGRGAFF,-,TRBJ1-1,TRBV2,-
TGTGCCATCAGTGAGGCGGGACAGGGGGGTTTCTTT,CAISEAGQGGFF,-,TRBJ1-1,TRBV10-3,TRBD1
TGTGCCAGGGATCGACGGGACAACCACCTTGGCACTGAAGCTTTCTTT,CARDRRDNHLGTEAFF,-,TRBJ1-1,TRBV2,-
TGTGCCAGCAGCCCGCCCGCCCCCTGGTTGTGGCGGGAGATAGAGTCGGAACAAGAGACCCAGTACTTC,CASSPPAPWLWREIESEQETQYF,-,TRBJ2-5,TRBV21-1,-
TGTGCCAGCAGCCATGGGGGGTCGTACGAGCAGTACTTC,CASSHGGSYEQYF,-,TRBJ2-7,TRBV14,-
TGTGCCAGCAGCCAAGAGAGGTTTAATTCACCCCTCCACTTT,CASSQERFNSPLHF,-,TRBJ1-6,TRBV4-2,-
TGTGCCAGCAGTTGGAGCGGCTCTGGAAACACCATATATTTT,CASSWSGSGNTIYF,-,TRBJ1-3,TRBV6-5,-
TGCGCCAGCAGCTTGACAGGGGCGAGGGGAAACACCATATATTTT,CASSLTGARGNTIYF,-,TRBJ1-3,TRBV5-1,TRBD1
TGTGCCAGTAGTATAGTTGGGGGGAGCCCCTACAATGAGCAGTTCTTC,CASSIVGGSPYNEQFF,-,TRBJ2-1,TRBV19,-
TGTGCTAGTGGTCCCTCAGTTCCCCAGTACTTC,CASGPSVPQYF,few,TRBJ2-5,TRBV12-5,-
TGTGCCAGCAGCCCAAACAGGGTTGGGAACTATGGCTACACCTTC,CASSPNRVGNYGYTF,-,TRBJ1-2,TRBV7-2,-
TGTGCCAGCAGCCAAGAGGTATCTCTATCACCCCTCCACTTT,CASSQEVSLSPLHF,once,TRBJ1-6,TRBV3-1/TRBV3-2,-
TGCGCCAGCAGCAAAGGGTTTACTAGCGGGACACAAGAGACCCAGTACTTC,CASSKGFTSGTQETQYF,-,TRBJ2-5,TRBV4-1,TRBD2
TGTGCCAGCAGCTTGGATCCCGGACTCCTCTCTGGAAACACCATATATTTT,CASSLDPGLLSGNTIYF,-,TRBJ1-3,TRBV5-4,-
TGTGCCAGCAGCGTAGCGGCTAGCGGGGCCTCCAATGAGCAGTTCTTC,CASSVAASGASNEQFF,once,TRBJ2-1,TRBV9,TRBD2
TGTGCCAGCAGCCAAGATGAGTGGCTGGCGGGTCCGCAGTATTTT,CASSQDEWLAGPQYF,-,TRBJ2-3,TRBV3-1/TRBV3-2,-
TGTGCCTGGACTTCCGAAGGGAGGGGCCCGAACGTCTACAATGAGCAGTTCTTC,CAWTSEGRGPNVYNEQFF,-,TRBJ2-1,TRBV30,TRBD2
TGCGCCAGCAGCTCCGGACAGGGGTCCTACGAGCAGTACTTC,CASSSGQGSYEQYF,-,TRBJ2-7,TRBV5-1,TRBD1
TGTGCCAGCAGCAGCAGGGGGCCCTACGAGCAGTACTTC,CASSSRGPYEQYF,few,TRBJ2-7,TRBV7-9,TRBD1
TGTGCCACCCTACAGGGTTTGAACACTGAAGCTTTCTTT,CATLQGLNTEAFF,-,TRBJ1-1,TRBV6-6,-
TGCGCCAGCAGCCCAGGACTAGCGGGAGGTGGGGAGCTGTTTTTT,CASSPGLAGGGELFF,-,TRBJ2-2,TRBV4-1,TRBD2
TGCGCCAGCAGCCAAGTTTGGGGAGCCCCTTACGAGCAGTACTTC,CASSQVWGAPYEQYF,-,TRBJ2-7,TRBV4-3,-
TGTGCCAGTAGTATAGTACCAGGTTGGTTAACTGAAGCTTTCTTT,CASSIVPGWLTEAFF,-,TRBJ1-1,TRBV19,-
TGTGCCAGCGGACCCAGGGGGCCCCAGCATTTT,CASGPRGPQHF,-,TRBJ1-5,TRBV7-9,-
TGTGCCAGCAGTTTCAGGGGCAGGGAGACCCAGTACTTC,CASSFRGRETQYF,-,TRBJ2-5,TRBV12-3/TRBV12-4,-
TGTGCCAGCAGTGTCGGGGGGTGGGAGACCCAGTACTTC,CASSVGGWETQYF,once,TRBJ2-5,TRBV2,TRBD2
TGTGCCAGCAGCTCCGGGGGGGGCTACAATGAGCAGTTCTTC,CASSSGGGYNEQFF,once,TRBJ2-1,TRBV5-4,TRBD2
TGTGCCAGCGCGGGGGCCCCCATTGTCAATGAGCAGTTCTTC,CASAGAPIVNEQFF,-,TRBJ2-1,TRBV14,-
TGCAGTGCTAGTGGCGCCAATCAGCCCCAGCATTTT,CSASGANQPQHF,few,TRBJ1-5,TRBV20-1,-
TGTGCCTGGAGTTCTCGGACAACCCAGTACTTC,CAWSSRTTQYF,-,TRBJ2-5,TRBV30,-
TGTGCCAGCAGCCAAGACAGTGGCTACACCTTC,CASSQDSGYTF,-,TRBJ1-2,TRBV3-1/TRBV3-2,-
TGCAGCGTCCTGACAGGGGAGGCCACTGAAGCTTTCTTT,CSVLTGEATEAFF,few,TRBJ1-1,TRBV29-1,TRBD1
TGTGCCAGCAGTTTTAGAGGTCGGGAGCAGTTCTTC,CASSFRGREQFF,-,TRBJ2-1,TRBV12-3/TRBV12-4,-
TGTGCCAGCAGTGAATCAAGCGGGGGACTATCACAGGACTTC,CASSESSGGLSQDF,-,TRBJ2-5,TRBV2,TRBD2
TGTGCCAGCAGTTACCTGCAGGGTATTTCCTACAATGAGCAGTTCTTC,CASSYLQGISYNEQFF,-,TRBJ2-1,TRBV6-5,-
TGTGCCAGCAGCCAAGTTGAGGGGGCGGGAGGCTACACCTTC,CASSQVEGAGGYTF,-,TRBJ1-2,TRBV3-1/TRBV3-2,TRBD1
TGTGCCAGCAGCGAGGGGACTGTTAACACCGGGGAGCTGTTTTTT,CASSEGTVNTGELFF,-,TRBJ2-2,TRBV9,-
TGCGCCAGCAGTGTATGGGGACTTGCCGGAAAACTGTTTTTT,CASSVWGLAGKLFF,-,TRBJ1-4,TRBV10-2,-
TGTGCCAGCAGCTCTCGGACAGGGGTAGCAGATAGCACAGATACGCAGTATTTT,CASSSRTGVADSTDTQYF,few,TRBJ2-3,TRBV9,TRBD1
TGTGCCAGCAGCTCCGGGACTCAAGAGACCCAGTACTTC,CASSSGTQETQYF,-,TRBJ2-5,TRBV13,-
TGTGCCAGCAACGCCCGCGGGGATAGCGGGGGTAGCACAGATACGCAGTATTTT,CASNARGDSGGSTDTQYF,-,TRBJ2-3,TRBV7-9,TRBD2
TGCGCCAGCAGCTTAATGGACAGGGATAATTCACCCCTCCACTTT,CASSLMDRDNSPLHF,-,TRBJ1-6,TRBV5-1,TRBD1
TGTGCCAGCAGTTACCGACAGGGGGCAGACACCGGGGAGCTGTTTTTT,CASSYRQGADTGELFF,-,TRBJ2-2,TRBV6-5,TRBD1
TGTGCCTGGAGCCTCACAGGGGGTAGGGTCACTGAAGCTTTCTTT,CAWSLTGGRVTEAFF,-,TRBJ1-1,TRBV30,TRBD1